The present TCR beta chain was sequenced within a study of T cell responses to AZD1222 COVID-19 vaccine. General study results and limits: The CD4 TCRs associated with vaccination extended across spike and predominated at 160-218 and 743-854. Most donors were white British, females outnumbered males, and clonal diversity was possibly underestimated. Unmutated regions of variants are reportedly targeted by nearly half of spike-specific TCRs.

Using immunoSEQ multiplex PCR, the repertoire was profiled, and TCRdb retains in-frame clones only, with some absent. Found here are 80,000 to 90,000 clones, about 88% of them singletons; the top ten hold about 2.9%. Note on this clone: Antigen: not known.

This receptor was taken from an adult in good health. This specimen was peripheral blood, taken on day 0 of AZD1222 vaccination.

DNA of the CDR3: TGCGCCAGCAGCCAAAGGAGTGGGGACCCGGTGTCCCAGTACTTC. It is translated as CASSQRSGDPVSQYF. The rearrangement joins TRBV4-1 to TRBJ2-5; D assignment may be TRBD1 or TRBD2 (5 bases each). Germline loops: CDR1 MGHRA, CDR2 YSYEKL. V was cut by 2 bases and J by 9 bases, with 19 bases left in between. The CDR3 loop spans 15 amino acids.